This T cell receptor (beta chain) emerged from a study of blood T cell repertoires in COVID-19. Overall study: Both acute and convalescent COVID-19 samples were obtained from the United States, Italy and Spain. From T cells, B-cell-depleted T cells, or PBMCs came the material, which was cDNA or gDNA.

In the authors' methods: Estimation of nucleated cell counts was performed using reference gene primer amplification. Measured with immunoSEQ multiplex PCR; TCRdb has only the in-frame clones, and not every one. V and J calls and clone size come straight from that table; D and trimming were deduced from the DNA. Among roughly 30,000 clones listed, 93% were seen once. This CDR3 has 15 amino acids. V trimming: 6 bases; J trimming: 4 bases; junction bases outside the gene matches: 12. The V gene's germline CDR1 is SQVTM and CDR2 ANQGSEA. This sequence originates from a human donor in a cohort sampled during active COVID-19. This chain connects TRBV29-1 to TRBJ1-1; 9 nucleotides line up with TRBD1. Sequenced sample: peripheral blood. The chain's CDR3 is CSVFGDREQGTEAFF. The DNA of the CDR3 is TGCAGCGTCTTCGGGGACAGGGAGCAAGGCACTGAAGCTTTCTTT.